Below are 14 T cell receptor beta chains sequenced from a single sample in a study of blood T cell repertoires in COVID-19. Profiling relied on immunoSEQ multiplex PCR, and the TCRdb table lists in-frame clones only, not all of them. Of 160,000 or so clones listed, 70% to 90% are singletons. Material for sequencing was PBMCs or T cells enriched from blood (not recorded which). These receptor sequences come from a middle-aged man who had recovered from COVID-19.

The chain links TRBV5-6 to TRBJ2-7, with a tentative D call TRBD1 (5 bases). This CDR3 is 13 amino acids long. The V end lost 3 bases, the J end lost 1 base, and 8 bases lay between the germline ends. Germline CDR1 is SGHDT and CDR2 is YYEEEE. The CDR3 region is CASSSDSSYEQYV. In nucleotides, the CDR3 is TGTGCCAGCAGCTCAGACAGTTCCTACGAGCAGTACGTC.

V and J are TRBV5-1 and TRBJ2-3, with TRBD1 matching over 8 bases. Germline assignment: CDR1 SGHRS and CDR2 YFSETQ. The ends lost 5 bases at V and 0 bases at J; junction bases unmatched: 11. The CDR3 runs 17 residues. This CDR3 is CASRDLGGQASTDTQYF. The CDR3 DNA is TGCGCCAGCAGGGACCTTGGGGGACAGGCGAGCACAGATACGCAGTATTTT.

The table lists this clone with a few counts. The chain recombines TRBV11-1 with TRBJ2-1, with no clear D. Germline V gene sequence: CDR1 SGHAT, CDR2 FQDESV (reference sequence). This CDR3 spans 12 amino acids. Trimming pared 4 bases from V and 10 bases from J, leaving 11 bases between. This CDR3 is CASSSEHGEQFF. CDR3 nucleotides: TGTGCCAGCAGCTCAGAACACGGGGAGCAGTTCTTC.

The chain couples TRBV6-5 to TRBJ2-5; 10 nucleotides match TRBD2. The CDR3 has 15 residues. Trimming removed 7 bases from V and 7 bases from J; junction bases left unmatched: 12. Germline CDR1 is MNHEY and CDR2 is SVGAGI. The CDR3 nucleotides are TGTGCCAGCAAAATACAAGCGGGGGGGCCGGGGACCCAGTACTTC. It yields the protein CASKIQAGGPGTQYF.

The chain carries TRBV6-4 and TRBJ1-1, with D possibly TRBD1 on 6 matching bases. The CDR3 covers 12 residues. CDR1 and CDR2 (germline): MRHNA, SNTAGT. V was trimmed by 0 bases and J by 11 bases, leaving 10 bases between them. As DNA, the CDR3 is TGTGCCAGCAGTGACTCTAAAGGGGGTGCTTTCTTT. This codes for CASSDSKGGAFF.

The chain combines TRBV5-4 with TRBJ1-1; TRBD1 matches 8 bases. CDR3 length: 18 amino acids. The V gene's germline CDR1 is SGHNT and CDR2 YYREEE (reference sequence). V lost 3 bases to trimming and J lost 4 bases; unmatched junction nucleotides: 17. CDR3 in amino acids: CASSWGGQASSTGTEAFF. CDR3 DNA: TGTGCCAGCAGCTGGGGGGGACAGGCTTCATCCACTGGCACTGAAGCTTTCTTT.

The chain couples TRBV11-1 to TRBJ2-7; D remains unclear. CDR3 length equals 15 residues. Trimming removed 1 base at V and 5 bases at J, with 15 bases between. Germline V gene data show CDR1 as SGHAT and CDR2 as FQDESV (reference sequence). The CDR3 DNA reads as TGTGCCAGCAGCTTAGGTCGGCAGTATCGGGACGAGCAGTACTTC. Amino acids: CASSLGRQYRDEQYF.

CDR3 residues: CASGRGGAADTQYF. DNA of the CDR3: TGTGCCAGCGGGCGCGGGGGAGCGGCAGATACGCAGTATTTT. The J gene is TRBJ2-3, the V gene TRBV11-2; TRBD2 agrees at 7 bases. Germline trimming cut 8 bases from V and 4 bases from J; bases unmatched to any gene: 9. Germline-derived CDR1 and CDR2 are SGHAT and FQNNGV. The CDR3 is 14 residues long.

V gene TRBV3-1 (or the pseudogene TRBV3-2) combines with J gene TRBJ1-5, with D unresolved. The germline V and J ends were trimmed by 0 bases and 9 bases, with 9 bases remaining between them. CDR3 size: 13 residues. The germline V gene encodes CDR1 LGHDT and CDR2 YNNKEL (reference sequence). The CDR3, as DNA: TGTGCCAGCAGCCAAGAATGGGGAGGGCCCCAGCATTTT. This translates into CASSQEWGGPQHF.

Only a few counts were recorded for this clone. The rearrangement links TRBV6-6 to TRBJ1-4, with D maybe TRBD1 (6 bases). The CDR3 contains 14 residues. Germline V gives CDR1 MNHNY, CDR2 SVGAGI (reference sequence). Trimming removed 7 bases from V and 4 bases from J, with 13 bases in between. The CDR3 protein is CASKRQAFNEKLFF. The CDR3 DNA reads as TGTGCCAGCAAGCGACAGGCTTTTAATGAAAAACTGTTTTTT.

V gene TRBV27 combines with J gene TRBJ2-5; D perhaps matches TRBD1 (7 bases). Trimming pared 10 bases from V and 2 bases from J, leaving 14 bases between. From germline, CDR1 is MNHEY and CDR2 SMNVEV (reference sequence). The CDR3 is 13 residues long. The CDR3, as DNA: TGTGCCAACCGCGGGACAGCGCAAGAGACCCAGTACTTC. This gives the protein CANRGTAQETQYF.

The chain couples TRBV7-3 to TRBJ2-5; the match to TRBD1 covers 7 bases. CDR3 length: 15 amino acids. J gave up 5 bases and V 5 bases, and 11 bases lay outside the gene matches. Germline V gives CDR1 SGHTA, CDR2 FQGTGA. The CDR3 DNA reads TGTGCCAGCAGCGTAGGGGGACAGTATACGGAGACCCAGTACTTC. Amino acid sequence: CASSVGGQYTETQYF.

V is TRBV7-8 and J is TRBJ2-7; 11 bases are a match to TRBD2. The CDR3 sequence is 16 residues long. Unmatched junction bases numbered 6, after V lost 2 bases and J lost 3 bases. Looked up from germline, CDR1 is SGHVS and CDR2 is FQNEAQ. The CDR3 nucleotides are TGTGCCAGCAGCTTACTTAGCGGGGGGGCATTCTACGAGCAGTACTTC. Protein product: CASSLLSGGAFYEQYF.

V gene TRBV5-1 combines with J gene TRBJ2-1; TRBD1 matches at 7 bases. Germline CDR1 reads SGHRS; CDR2 reads YFSETQ. The CDR3 has 13 residues. Trimming took 7 bases from V and 3 from J; bases not matched to a gene: 4. The CDR3 coding sequence is TGCGCCAGCGGGACAGTCAGCTACAATGAGCAGTTCTTC. Translation: CASGTVSYNEQFF.